Below, 16 T cell receptor beta chains from the same sample are listed, as sequenced in a study of blood T cells in healthy people across ages. A second PCR of about 7 to 12 cycles used a sample-barcoded 5' primer and a J-beta primer mix. In TCRdb, the 5' RACE reads were re-called with MiXCR into one record per CDR3 protein. The sample lists 590,000 or so distinct CDR3 sequences, about 30% occurring once. Sequenced input: blood. The receptors were sampled from a woman aged 80 or older in good health.

This chain uses TRBV7-3 with TRBJ1-2; a weak D match, TRBD1 (6 bases). V was trimmed by 1 base and J by 3 bases, leaving 12 bases between them. Germline CDR1 and CDR2: SGHTA and FQGTGA. This CDR3 spans 15 amino acids. The CDR3 reads CASSLMGGLDYGYTF. The CDR3, as DNA: TGTGCCAGCAGCTTAATGGGGGGCCTGGACTATGGCTACACCTTC.

The table lists this clonotype with a few counts. The chain employs TRBV4-2 and TRBJ1-4, with 7 bases lining up with TRBD1. The CDR3 is made up of 15 amino acids. Per germline, CDR1 LGHNA and CDR2 YNFKEQ. Trimming removed 6 bases from V and 8 bases from J; junction bases left unmatched: 12. The CDR3 DNA reads as TGTGCCAGCAGAGAACAGGGGAGGAGGTCGGAAAAACTGTTTTTT. Its translation: CASREQGRRSEKLFF.

This clonotype was recorded at least ten times. This chain links TRBV12-3 or TRBV12-4 with TRBJ2-1, with 8 bases identical to TRBD2. The CDR3 is 14 amino acids. Trimming removed 7 bases from V and 9 bases from J; junction bases left unmatched: 11. This CDR3 is CASKLESGGSEQFF. Here the CDR3 DNA reads TGTGCCAGCAAGTTGGAGAGCGGGGGCTCTGAGCAGTTCTTC.

This clonotype appeared once. A much bigger clone sits one base away, suggesting this may be a read error. The chain combines TRBV30 with TRBJ2-4; 12 nucleotides agree with TRBD1. The J call may be wrong; the DNA end is better matched by TRBJ2-7. Germline assignment: CDR1 GTSNPN and CDR2 SVGIG (reference sequence). This CDR3 comprises 15 residues. The CDR3: CAWTRIGTGGREQYF. In DNA form, the CDR3 reads TGTGCCTGGACTCGAATCGGGACAGGGGGCCGCGAGCAGTACTTC.

This clonotype has a count of ten or more. The V and J genes are TRBV12-3 or TRBV12-4 and TRBJ2-3; D gene ambiguous. The CDR3 is made up of 14 amino acids. The ends were cut back, 4 bases at V and 6 bases at J, with 14 bases in the middle. The chain's CDR3 is CASSSRPVPDTQYF. The CDR3 DNA follows: TGTGCCAGCAGTTCTAGACCCGTTCCGGATACGCAGTATTTT.

This clonotype was detected many times. The chain links TRBV6-5 to TRBJ2-3, with D possibly matching TRBD1 (6 bases). This CDR3 contains 14 residues. With 6 bases removed from V and 7 bases from J, the gap between germline ends came to 17 bases. Germline CDR1 and CDR2: MNHEY and SVGAGI. This CDR3 is CASRRMGAQNTQYF. DNA for the CDR3: TGTGCCAGCAGACGGATGGGGGCGCAGAATACGCAGTATTTT.

On this clonotype itself: A much larger clone is a single base away; this may be a read error. V gene TRBV20-1 combines with J gene TRBJ1-2, with TRBD1 as a possible D gene (6 bases). CDR3 length: 12 amino acids. The germline CDR1 and CDR2 sequences are DFQATT and SNEGSKA (reference sequence). The DNA of the CDR3 is TGCAGGGCTGGGGGGGCAAAGGATGGCTACACCTTC. Translating gives CRAGGAKDGYTF.

This clonotype was seen just once. Since a much larger clone is just one base distant, this may be a read error. The gene calls are TRBV20-1 and TRBJ1-1, with a weak D call TRBD1 (5 bases). The length of the CDR3 is 15 residues. CDR1 and CDR2 (germline): DFQATT, SNEGSKA (reference sequence). For the CDR3, the DNA is TGCGGTGCTAGAGATAGCAGGGCCATGAACACTGAAGCTTTCTTT. Translated: CGARDSRAMNTEAFF.

This sequence joins TRBV20-1 and TRBJ1-2, with D unresolved. Per the germline V gene, CDR1 is DFQATT and CDR2 is SNEGSKA (reference sequence). CDR3 length equals 14 residues. Trimming left V 3 bases short and J 0 bases short, with 11 bases between. The DNA of the CDR3 is TGCAGTGCTAGGGATAGACTTACTAACTATGGCTACACCTTC. This sequence encodes CSARDRLTNYGYTF.

About this clonotype: One junction end does not reproduce the germline sequence, and a read error may be involved. This chain links TRBV20-1 with TRBJ1-2; TRBD1 aligns across 8 bases. CDR1 and CDR2 (germline): DFQATT, SNEGSKA (reference sequence). The CDR3 has 13 residues. The CDR3 loop is CSTRAGQGYVYTF. The CDR3 nucleotides read TGCAGTACTAGAGCAGGACAGGGCTACGTCTACACCTTC.

The table lists this clonotype with many counts. The V and J genes are TRBV6-2 or TRBV6-3 and TRBJ2-7; no clear D gene. Germline assignment: CDR1 MNHEY and CDR2 SVGEGT. CDR3 length: 14 residues. V was clipped by 6 bases and J by 2 bases, with 14 bases between them. CDR3 loop: CASSLSLPPYEQYF. Here the CDR3 DNA reads TGTGCCAGCAGCCTTTCTTTGCCGCCCTACGAGCAGTACTTC.

J is TRBJ1-1 and V is TRBV6-6, with TRBD1 as a possible D gene (5 bases). Trimming took 4 bases from V and 3 from J, leaving 15 bases between them. Germline V gene lookup returns CDR1 MNHNY and CDR2 SVGAGI (reference sequence). This CDR3 has 15 amino acids. The CDR3 sequence is CASSFGGAADTEAFF. In DNA, the CDR3 is TGTGCCAGCAGTTTCGGCGGGGCAGCGGACACTGAAGCTTTCTTT.

This clonotype has just a few counts. The chain employs TRBV27 and TRBJ1-1; 9 bases fit TRBD1. CDR1 and CDR2 from the germline V gene are MNHEY and SMNVEV (reference sequence). The CDR3 runs to 14 residues. The V gene end was trimmed by 7 bases and the J gene end by 4 bases; junction bases not matched to a gene: 7. This chain's CDR3 is CASTTTGGVTEAFF. CDR3 nucleotide sequence: TGTGCCAGCACCACCACAGGGGGCGTCACTGAAGCTTTCTTT.

This clonotype occurred many times. CDR3 sequence (DNA): TGTGCCAGCGTGGGGACATCAGATACGCAGTATTTT. Translated: CASVGTSDTQYF. V gene TRBV28 combines with J gene TRBJ2-3, with D possibly TRBD1 on 6 matching bases. CDR3 length equals 12 residues. Trimming left V 8 bases short and J 4 bases short, with 10 bases between. Per the germline V gene, CDR1 is MDHEN and CDR2 is SYDVKM.

This clonotype appeared a single time. One end of the junction varies from germline; a read error may be responsible. V and J are TRBV25-1 and TRBJ1-5; TRBD1 might be the D (6 bases). CDR1 is MGHDK, CDR2 SYGVNS, per germline. The CDR3 is 15 amino acids. As DNA, the CDR3 is TGTGCCAGCAGGGGGGGCAGGGAAGTTGGTCAGCCCCAACATTTT. Translation gives CASRGGREVGQPQHF.

This clonotype appeared a few times. A much larger clone lies a single base off, so this may be a read error. V usage is TRBV9 and J usage is TRBJ2-1, with D possibly being TRBD2 (6 bases). The CDR3 sequence is 14 residues long. The germline CDR1 and CDR2 sequences are SGDLS and YYNGEE. V was clipped by 4 bases and J by 13 bases, with 21 bases between them. CDR3 DNA: TGTGCCAGCAGCCCGGACCCCCACCGGGAGACCCAGTTCTTC. The encoded protein is CASSPDPHRETQFF.